The source of this TCR beta chain is a study of cytomegalovirus exposure and HLA in healthy donors. PCR employed 60 Vbeta and 13 Jbeta primers. Sequenced by immunoSEQ multiplex PCR; TCRdb stores in-frame clones only, minus some. The table records 200,000 to 300,000 clones, roughly four fifths of them present only once. This clone was counted at least ten times. This receptor was taken from a woman aged 40-49 years in good health and CMV-seropositive. The sequencing sample was made of PBMCs.

CDR3 in amino acids: CASSQELAGVSYEQYF. The CDR3 DNA reads TGCGCCAGCAGCCAAGAACTAGCGGGGGTCTCCTACGAGCAGTACTTC. The chain has TRBV4-3 and TRBJ2-7, with 11 bases matching TRBD2. CDR3 length: 16 residues. Trimming removed 0 bases from V and 0 bases from J; junction bases left unmatched: 1. Germline V gene sequence: CDR1 LGHNA, CDR2 YSLEER.